A selection of T cell receptor beta chains follows, all from one sample in a study of PD-1 blockade in classical Hodgkin lymphoma. Assay: immunoSEQ multiplex PCR; the TCRdb copy retains only in-frame clones and omits some. Of more than 20,000 clones listed, 88% were seen once; the top ten hold around 25%. The material sequenced was peripheral blood mononuclear cells (PBMCs), taken before the fourth cycle of nivolumab. These receptor sequences come from a human donor with classical Hodgkin lymphoma. Each CDR3 is given with its conserved first and last residue. The D gene is left open where the match is weak. Rows give clone size only sometimes, using once, few, many, or a class for an expanded clone.

abundance,j_gene,v_gene,d_gene,CDR3nt,CDR3aa
-,TRBJ2-3,TRBV2,TRBD2,TGTGCCAGCAGATGGACTAGCGGGGAGACAGATACGCAGTATTTT,CASRWTSGETDTQYF
once,TRBJ1-1,TRBV7-8,-,TGTGCCAGCACCAAGACAGGGAACACTGAAGCTTTCTTT,CASTKTGNTEAFF
-,TRBJ2-1,TRBV30,TRBD2,TGTGCCTGTAAGAGGCTAGCGGGAGGGTTAGGCAATGAGCAGTTCTTC,CACKRLAGGLGNEQFF
-,TRBJ2-3,TRBV6-5,-,TGTGCCAGCAGTTTTGGAATTTTGCAAGATACGCAGTATTTT,CASSFGILQDTQYF
-,TRBJ1-1,TRBV7-2,-,TGTGCCAGCAGCTTATCGGGGAAGGACACTGAAGCTTTCTTT,CASSLSGKDTEAFF
-,TRBJ1-4,TRBV7-6,-,TGTGCCAGCAGCCCAGGAGTGATGGGGGGAAAACTGTTTTTT,CASSPGVMGGKLFF
-,TRBJ2-1,TRBV27,-,TGTGCCAGCAGTTTTTCGGGGCCCCCGAGACAGTTCTTC,CASSFSGPPRQFF
-,TRBJ2-2,TRBV10-2,TRBD2,TGCGCCAGTAGGGACTACCACACCGGGGAGCTGTTTTTT,CASRDYHTGELFF
-,TRBJ2-7,TRBV2,-,TGTGCCAGCAGAGGAGTACGACAGACCTACGAGCAGTACTTC,CASRGVRQTYEQYF
-,TRBJ1-2,TRBV2,-,TGTGCCAGCAGTGAAGCGCTTCCCAGCTATGGCTACACCTTC,CASSEALPSYGYTF
-,TRBJ2-1,TRBV4-2,-,TGTGCCAGCAGCCAAGAGGCGAGCTCCTACAATGAGCAGTTCTTC,CASSQEASSYNEQFF
-,TRBJ2-7,TRBV2,-,TGTGCCAGCAGTGAATTGGCAGGTAGGATCCACGAGCAGTACTTC,CASSELAGRIHEQYF
-,TRBJ1-3,TRBV2,-,TGTGCCAGCAGTGAATTGATAGGGGTTGGAAACACCATATATTTT,CASSELIGVGNTIYF
-,TRBJ2-7,TRBV19,-,TGTGCCAGTAGTATAGATGGGGGCCGTTCCTACGAGCAGTACTTC,CASSIDGGRSYEQYF
-,TRBJ2-7,TRBV18,TRBD1,TGTGCCAGCTCATCTCAGAACACCGGGACAGGGGGCGAGCAGTACTTC,CASSSQNTGTGGEQYF
-,TRBJ2-7,TRBV6-5,TRBD1,TGTGCCAGCAGTTCCATGACAGGGGCCTACGAGCAGTACTTC,CASSSMTGAYEQYF
-,TRBJ1-1,TRBV4-1,TRBD1,TGCGCCAGCAGCCGAGACCAGGGGGCAGGGTGGTTGACTGAAGCTTTCTTT,CASSRDQGAGWLTEAFF
-,TRBJ2-5,TRBV18,TRBD2,TGTGCCAGCTCACCGGGACTAGCGGGGGGCCAAGAGACCCAGTACTTC,CASSPGLAGGQETQYF
-,TRBJ2-7,TRBV14,-,TGTGCCAGCAGCCAAGTCGCAACAAGCAGACCGGGCCCCTACGAGCAGTACTTC,CASSQVATSRPGPYEQYF
few,TRBJ1-4,TRBV18,TRBD1,TGTGCCAGCTCATCACAGGGGGCGGCTAATGAAAAACTGTTTTTT,CASSSQGAANEKLFF
-,TRBJ2-3,TRBV9,TRBD2,TGTGCCAGCAGCGTCCAGCGGGGGATAGGAGATACGCAGTATTTT,CASSVQRGIGDTQYF